This T cell receptor (beta chain) was sequenced for a study of cytomegalovirus exposure and HLA in healthy donors. Worth noting for this clone: Its antigen is not identified.

This CDR3 spans 15 amino acids. Germline V gene data show CDR1 as LGHNA and CDR2 as YNFKEQ. V was trimmed by 4 bases and J by 0 bases, leaving 12 bases between them. PCR amplification relied on 60 Vbeta primers (plus 13 Jbeta primers). The method was immunoSEQ multiplex PCR; TCRdb's version includes in-frame clones alone and lacks a portion of them. Of around 50,000 clones in the sample, roughly 70% were seen once. Notes on the study in general: Upon later analysis, TCR association rates were observed to vary by HLA locus, being highest for DRB1 and lowest for HLA-C. Reportedly, fewer N-insertions than the roughly 700-donor mean appeared in an Asian-associated ancestry cluster in a later analysis.

The receptor was derived from a woman between 50 and 59 years old in good health and CMV-seropositive. This chain uses TRBV4-2 with TRBJ1-2; D remains ambiguous. Sequencing was done on a sample of PBMCs. The CDR3: CASSREIVANYGYTF. The CDR3 coding sequence is TGTGCCAGCAGCCGAGAGATAGTTGCTAACTATGGCTACACCTTC.